These 3 T cell receptor beta chains originate from one sample sequenced in a study of T cell repertoires in cytomegalovirus infection. Antigens of these TCRs are unknown. TCRdb independently ran MiXCR on the reads; one entry per CDR3 protein. The sample includes tens of thousands of distinct CDR3 sequences, about a fifth of them seen just once. This specimen was CD8+ T cells from cultured PBMCs, taken from culture after CMV antigen stimulation. The receptor source for this set is a human donor in good health (CMV status not recorded). Some clones in this sample may be carry-over from other donors' samples.

This clonotype was seen ten or more times. This rearrangement joins TRBV7-2 to TRBJ2-1; no reliable D call. The CDR3 length is 12 residues. The germline V and J ends were trimmed by 5 bases and 9 bases, with 11 bases remaining between them. The germline gives CDR1 SGHTA, CDR2 FQGNSA. The CDR3: CASSPNSFEQFF. In DNA form, the CDR3 reads TGTGCCAGCAGCCCGAACTCCTTTGAGCAGTTCTTC.

In its sample, this clonotype was seen a few times. The chain couples TRBV7-8 to TRBJ2-7, with D tentatively TRBD1 or TRBD2 (5 bases each). Germline V gene sequence: CDR1 SGHVS, CDR2 FQNEAQ. The CDR3 runs to 15 residues. V was pared by 5 bases and J by 0 bases, with 14 bases between. The DNA of the CDR3 is TGTGCCAGCAGCGAGACCGGGACGGTCTCCTACGAGCAGTACTTC. Protein product: CASSETGTVSYEQYF.

This clonotype has more than one count but fewer than ten. The chain uses TRBV2 and TRBJ1-2; D may be TRBD1 (6 bases). V gave up 0 bases and J gave up 5 bases, with 13 bases separating them. This CDR3 spans 15 amino acids. Germline V gene data show CDR1 as SNHLY and CDR2 as FYNNEI. Written as DNA, the CDR3 is TGTGCCAGCAGTGAAGCGAGGGGGAGTCAATATGGCTACACCTTC. Translating it yields CASSEARGSQYGYTF.